This TCR beta chain originates from a study of glioma-infiltrating T cells after dendritic cell vaccination. Study-level results: Complete blood and tumor specimen sets were limited to few patients.

To note about this clone: Its target is unknown.

Time point denoted: after dendritic cell vaccination, including at tumor progression/relapse. None of the glioblastoma patients had an isocitrate dehydrogenase mutation. The primer mix had 60 V beta and 13 J beta primers. Measured with immunoSEQ multiplex PCR; TCRdb has only the in-frame clones, and not every one. Seen here are roughly 60,000 clones, approximately 89% observed once, and the top ten hold roughly 10%. The sequences come from blood, collected after dendritic cell vaccination. This TCR was recovered from a human donor with glioblastoma.

CDR3 residues: CASSPFTGPYEQYF. CDR3 nucleotide sequence: TGTGCCAGCAGTCCTTTCACAGGGCCCTACGAGCAGTACTTC. The V call is TRBV11-2, the J call TRBJ2-7, with D maybe TRBD1 (6 bases). In germline, CDR1 is SGHAT, CDR2 FQNNGV. The CDR3 loop spans 14 amino acids. Deletions cut 6 bases from V and 2 bases from J, with 14 bases between. Supplemented by reference TRBV11-2 and TRBJ2-7, the full variable domain reads EAGVAQSPRYKIIEKRQSVAFWCNPISGHATLYWYQQILGQGPKLLIQFQNNGVVDDSQLPKDRFSAERLKGVDSTLKIQPAKLEDSAVYLCASSPFTGPYEQYFGPGTRLTVT.